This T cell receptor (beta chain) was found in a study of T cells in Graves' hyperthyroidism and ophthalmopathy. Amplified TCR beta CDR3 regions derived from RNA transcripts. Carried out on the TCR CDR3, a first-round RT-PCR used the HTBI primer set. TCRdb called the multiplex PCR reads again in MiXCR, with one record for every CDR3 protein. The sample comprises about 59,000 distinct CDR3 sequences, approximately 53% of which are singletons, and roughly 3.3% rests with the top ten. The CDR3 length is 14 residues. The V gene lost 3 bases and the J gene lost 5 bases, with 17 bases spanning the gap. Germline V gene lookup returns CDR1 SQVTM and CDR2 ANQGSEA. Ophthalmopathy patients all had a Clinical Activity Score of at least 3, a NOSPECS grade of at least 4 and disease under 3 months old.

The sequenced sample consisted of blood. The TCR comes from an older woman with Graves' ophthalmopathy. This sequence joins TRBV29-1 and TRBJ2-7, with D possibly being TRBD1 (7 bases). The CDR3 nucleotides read TGCAGCGTTGACCCCCGGACAGGCGGGAACGAGCAGTACTTC. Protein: CSVDPRTGGNEQYF.